This T cell receptor (beta chain) stems from a study of T-cell memory formation after mild COVID-19. Study outcomes and limitations: Mostly located in CM and EM were contracting CD4+ clones, with contracting CD8+ clones located in EMRA. Memory from before infection featured some responding clones, which suggests cross-reactive memory joined.

Researchers used 5'RACE with constant-segment primers to make TCR alpha and TCR beta cDNA libraries that carry sample barcodes and UMIs. TCRdb re-called the 5' RACE reads through MiXCR, storing one row per CDR3 protein. The sample gives about 150,000 distinct CDR3 sequences, over 10% of which show up once; about 3.6% is in the top ten. Germline CDR1 and CDR2: LGHNA and YSLEER. There are 15 residues in the CDR3. V was pared by 4 bases and J by 2 bases, with 7 bases of the junction left unmatched. Points on this clonotype: Its antigen is still unknown.

Material for sequencing was PBMCs or a T cell subset sorted from them (not recorded which). J is TRBJ1-2 and V is TRBV4-3, with 7 bases aligning to TRBD1. The receptor comes from a man between 18 and 29 years old who had mild COVID-19 (a few samples of this study predate the infection). Cell type and time point are not known. CDR3: CASSPQATGNYGYTF. As DNA, the CDR3 is TGCGCCAGCAGCCCCCAGGCGACAGGGAACTATGGCTACACCTTC.